The 3 T cell receptor beta chains below were found in one sample sequenced in a study of cytomegalovirus exposure and HLA in healthy donors. PCR employed 60 Vbeta and 13 Jbeta primers. Profiled with immunoSEQ multiplex PCR; TCRdb holds only in-frame clones, not every one. The table shows 170,000 or so clones, with approximately 80% occurring only once. The specimen was PBMCs. The receptors here all came from a woman aged 45-65 years in good health and CMV-seropositive.

V gene TRBV4-3 combines with J gene TRBJ1-6; TRBD1 matches 8 bases. From germline, CDR1 is LGHNA and CDR2 YSLEER. The CDR3 totals 15 residues. Trimming removed 0 bases from V and 7 bases from J; junction bases left unmatched: 2. This chain's CDR3 is CASSQDGQGNSPLHF. The DNA of the CDR3 is TGCGCCAGCAGCCAAGATGGACAGGGAAATTCACCCCTCCACTTT.

The chain couples TRBV18 to TRBJ1-1; TRBD1 matches at 10 bases. The ends lost 2 bases at V and 0 bases at J; junction bases unmatched: 6. The CDR3 is made up of 17 amino acids. CDR1 is KGHSH and CDR2 is LQKENI in the germline V gene. The DNA for the CDR3 is TGTGCCAGCTCACCAGGAGACAGGGGGCAAATGAACACTGAAGCTTTCTTT. Translated, it gives CASSPGDRGQMNTEAFF.

This clone was observed a handful of times. The chain carries TRBV9 and TRBJ1-2, with 8 bases lining up with TRBD1. Germline V gene data show CDR1 as SGDLS and CDR2 as YYNGEE. Germline trimming cut 4 bases from V and 7 bases from J; bases unmatched to any gene: 6. This CDR3 is 13 amino acids long. The CDR3 nucleotides are TGTGCCAGCAGCCGCCCAGGGGGCATTGGCTACACCTTC. Translation: CASSRPGGIGYTF.